This T cell receptor beta chain was obtained from a study of blood T cell repertoires in COVID-19. Study-wide context: Samples representing acute and convalescent COVID-19 were sourced from the United States, Italy and Spain. The cDNA or gDNA used as material had been derived from T cells, B-cell-depleted T cells, or PBMCs.

Original methodology: Estimation of nucleated cell counts relied on the amplification of reference gene primers. Generated by immunoSEQ multiplex PCR, the TCRdb table keeps only in-frame clones and is missing some. V and J calls and clone size are as listed in that table; D and trimming were resolved from the DNA. The table includes about 190,000 clones, around 85% detected once. Germline values: CDR1 MNHEY, CDR2 SMNVEV (reference sequence). The trim removed 5 bases at V and 2 bases at J, leaving 8 bases unmatched. This CDR3 spans 16 amino acids. The sequence derives from a woman aged 50 to 65 with acute or convalescent COVID-19. Sequenced material: peripheral blood. V gene TRBV27 combines with J gene TRBJ2-7; TRBD2 matches 11 bases. The CDR3 bases are TGTGCCAGCAGTCCCTCCTCTAGCGGGAGGACCTACGAGCAGTACTTC. Its translation: CASSPSSSGRTYEQYF.